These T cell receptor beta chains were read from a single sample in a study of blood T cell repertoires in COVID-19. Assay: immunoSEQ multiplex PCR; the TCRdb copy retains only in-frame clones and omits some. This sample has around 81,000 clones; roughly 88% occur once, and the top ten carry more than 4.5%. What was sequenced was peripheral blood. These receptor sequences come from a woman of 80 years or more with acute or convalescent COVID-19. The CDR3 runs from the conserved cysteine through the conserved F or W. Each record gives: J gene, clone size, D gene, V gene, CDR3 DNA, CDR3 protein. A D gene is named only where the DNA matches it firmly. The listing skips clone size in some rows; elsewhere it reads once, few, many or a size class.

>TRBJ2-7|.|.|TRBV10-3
TGTGCCATCAGTGACTTCGGGGGATCCTACGAGCAGTACTTC
CAISDFGGSYEQYF
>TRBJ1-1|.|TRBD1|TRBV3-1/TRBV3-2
TGTGCCAGCAACCGGGACAGGGGGATCGGTGAAGCTTTCTTT
CASNRDRGIGEAFF
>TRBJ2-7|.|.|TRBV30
TGTGCCTGGGCCGACAAGACCTACGAGCAGTACTTC
CAWADKTYEQYF
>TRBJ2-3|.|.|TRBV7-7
TGTGCTAGCAGCCCGGGGAGCACAGATACGCAGTATTTT
CASSPGSTDTQYF
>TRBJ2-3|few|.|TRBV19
TGTGCCAGTACCCGGGACTTATATGATACGCAGTATTTT
CASTRDLYDTQYF
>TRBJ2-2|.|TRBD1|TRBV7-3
TGTGCCAGCAGCTTAAAGGGGGCAGGGACCACCGGGGAGCTGTTTTTT
CASSLKGAGTTGELFF
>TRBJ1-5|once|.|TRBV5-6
TGTGCCAGCAGCTTGGTTGGAGGGTTCCAGCCCCAGCATTTT
CASSLVGGFQPQHF
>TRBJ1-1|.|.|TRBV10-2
TGCGCCAGCAGTGAGTCGAACAGGAACACTGAAGCTTTCTTT
CASSESNRNTEAFF
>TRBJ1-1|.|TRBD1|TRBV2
TGTGCCAGCAGTCGACAGGGGGTGAACACTGAAGCTTTCTTT
CASSRQGVNTEAFF
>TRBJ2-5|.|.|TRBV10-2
TGCGCCAGCAGTGAGTCTAGTTTCCCCCAGTACTTC
CASSESSFPQYF
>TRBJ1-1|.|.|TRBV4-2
TGTGCCAGCAGCCAAGGGGGCGCTAGACCTTTGGCTTTCTTT
CASSQGGARPLAFF
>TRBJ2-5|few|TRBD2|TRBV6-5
TGTGCCAGCAGTCGTAGCGGGATAGAGACCCAGTACTTC
CASSRSGIETQYF
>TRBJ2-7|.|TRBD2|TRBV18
TGTGCCAGCTCACTCGGGAGGGCCGGGAGCTCCTACGAGCAGTACTTC
CASSLGRAGSSYEQYF
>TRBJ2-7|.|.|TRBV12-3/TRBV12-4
TGTGCCAGCAGTTCGGTCAGGGCCTACGAGCAGTACTTC
CASSSVRAYEQYF
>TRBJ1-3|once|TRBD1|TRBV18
TGTGCCAGCTCACCCGGGACAGTTGACTCTGGAAACACCATATATTTT
CASSPGTVDSGNTIYF
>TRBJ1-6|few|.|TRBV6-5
TGTGCCAGCTGGCCCACGCCGTTCCTTAATTCACCCCTCCACTTT
CASWPTPFLNSPLHF
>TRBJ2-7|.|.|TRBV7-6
TGTGCCAGCAGCTCACGACAGGCCCCCTACGAGCAGTACTTC
CASSSRQAPYEQYF
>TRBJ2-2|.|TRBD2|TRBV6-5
TGTGCCAGCAGTCGGCGGGGGGTTGACACCGGGGAGCTGTTTTTT
CASSRRGVDTGELFF
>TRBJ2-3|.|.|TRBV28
TGTGCCAGCACCTCTTCTGCCACTAATACGCAGTATTTT
CASTSSATNTQYF
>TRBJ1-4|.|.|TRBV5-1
TGCGCCAGCAGCTTGACCCCACAGGGTGAAAAACTGTTTTTT
CASSLTPQGEKLFF
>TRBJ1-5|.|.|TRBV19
TGTGCCAGTATCGGGTTTTTCTCGAGGGGCAATCAGCCCCAGCATTTT
CASIGFFSRGNQPQHF
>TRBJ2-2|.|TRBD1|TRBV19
TGTGCCAGTACCGTTACCGGGACAGCGAACACCGGGGAGCTGTTTTTT
CASTVTGTANTGELFF
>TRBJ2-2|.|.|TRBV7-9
TGTGCCAGCAGCTTAGGGACTTTATCGAACACCGGGGAGCTGTTTTTT
CASSLGTLSNTGELFF
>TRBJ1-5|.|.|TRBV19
TGTGCCAGTAGTATAAGGTCAGGAGGGAATAATCAGCCCCAGCATTTT
CASSIRSGGNNQPQHF
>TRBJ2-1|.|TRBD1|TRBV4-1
TGCGCCAGCAGCCAAGTAACAGGGGGCGGTCACAATGAGCAGTTCTTC
CASSQVTGGGHNEQFF
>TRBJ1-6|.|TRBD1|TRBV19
TGTGCCAGTAGTATTCGTAAGGGGGCTGCCTATAATTCACCCCTCCACTTT
CASSIRKGAAYNSPLHF
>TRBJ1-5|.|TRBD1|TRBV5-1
TGCGCCAGCAGCCCCACAGGGGGCAATCAGCCCCAGCATTTT
CASSPTGGNQPQHF
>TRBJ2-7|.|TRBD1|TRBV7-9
TGTGCCAGCAGCCCTAAGGCGACAGGGGTTGGGGAGCAGTACTTC
CASSPKATGVGEQYF
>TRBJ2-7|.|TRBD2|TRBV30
TGTGCCTGGAGTCCATCCAGGACTAGCGGGCCTTCCTACGAGCAGTACTTC
CAWSPSRTSGPSYEQYF
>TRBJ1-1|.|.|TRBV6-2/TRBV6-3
TGTGCCAGCAGTTTGGCAGGTCAGGAAGAAGCTTTCTTT
CASSLAGQEEAFF
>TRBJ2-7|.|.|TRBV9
TGTGCCAGCAGCCTAGACAGCTCCTACGAGCAGTACTTC
CASSLDSSYEQYF
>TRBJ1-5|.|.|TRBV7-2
TGTGCCAGCAGCCCCGGAGCGGGGTCAGGGGATAGCAATCAGCCCCAGCATTTT
CASSPGAGSGDSNQPQHF
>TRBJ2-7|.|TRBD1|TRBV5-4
TGTGCCAGCAGCTTGGTTCCGGGACAGCCGGGTGAGCAGTACTTC
CASSLVPGQPGEQYF
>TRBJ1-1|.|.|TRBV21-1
TGTGCCAGCAGCAAAATGGGGGCGGGGGTTACTGAAGCTTTCTTT
CASSKMGAGVTEAFF
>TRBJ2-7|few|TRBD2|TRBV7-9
TGTGCCAGCAGCCCCCGGACAGCGGGAGTTTCCTACGAGCAGTACTTC
CASSPRTAGVSYEQYF
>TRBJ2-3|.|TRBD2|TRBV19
TGTGCCAGTACCCCCCCGGGGCGGGGGGCCTCAGATACGCAGTATTTT
CASTPPGRGASDTQYF
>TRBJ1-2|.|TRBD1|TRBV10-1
TGCGCCAGCAGCCTTATGGACAGGAGGTGTGGCTACACCTTC
CASSLMDRRCGYTF
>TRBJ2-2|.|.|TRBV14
TGTGCCAGCAGCCGTAGAGGAGGGGAGCTGTTTTTT
CASSRRGGELFF
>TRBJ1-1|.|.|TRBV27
TGTGCCAGCAGTTTAGACTTTTCGAACACTGAAGCTTTCTTT
CASSLDFSNTEAFF
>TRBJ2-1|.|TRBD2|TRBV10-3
TGTGCCATCAGCTCGGGGAGCGGGGGCAGTGAGCAGTTCTTC
CAISSGSGGSEQFF
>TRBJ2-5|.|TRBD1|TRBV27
TGTGCCAGCGGTGACAGGGGGCGAGAGAAGACCCAGTACTTC
CASGDRGREKTQYF
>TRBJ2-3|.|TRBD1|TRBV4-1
TGCGCCAGCAGCCATGCAGGGGGCCCCGATACGCAGTATTTT
CASSHAGGPDTQYF
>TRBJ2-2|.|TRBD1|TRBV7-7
TGTGCTAGCAGCGCGGACAGGGGGCGTACCGGGGAGCTGTTTTTT
CASSADRGRTGELFF
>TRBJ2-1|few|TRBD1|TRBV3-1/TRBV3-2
TGTGCCAGCAGCCAATCATGGGACAGAGAGGATGAGCAGTTCTTC
CASSQSWDREDEQFF
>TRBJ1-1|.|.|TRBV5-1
TGCGCCAGCAGCTTGGGAGGTCGCAGGGTGACTGAAGCTTTCTTT
CASSLGGRRVTEAFF
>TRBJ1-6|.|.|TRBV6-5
TGTGCCAGCCGGGGGGAGAAGGCACCCCTCCACTTT
CASRGEKAPLHF
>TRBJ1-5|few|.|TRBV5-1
TGCGCCAGCAGCTTGGACGGGGGGAACAATCAGCCCCAGCATTTT
CASSLDGGNNQPQHF